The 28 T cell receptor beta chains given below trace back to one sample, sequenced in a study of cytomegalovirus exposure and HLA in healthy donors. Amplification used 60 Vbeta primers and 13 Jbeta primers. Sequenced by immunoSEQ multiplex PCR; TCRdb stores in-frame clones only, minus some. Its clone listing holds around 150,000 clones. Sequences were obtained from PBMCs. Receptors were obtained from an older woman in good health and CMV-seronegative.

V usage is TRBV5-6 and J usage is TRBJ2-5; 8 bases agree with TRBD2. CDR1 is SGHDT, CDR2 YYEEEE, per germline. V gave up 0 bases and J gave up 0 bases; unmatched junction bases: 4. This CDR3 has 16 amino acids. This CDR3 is CASSLGASGYQETQYF. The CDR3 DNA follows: TGTGCCAGCAGCTTGGGGGCTAGCGGGTACCAAGAGACCCAGTACTTC.

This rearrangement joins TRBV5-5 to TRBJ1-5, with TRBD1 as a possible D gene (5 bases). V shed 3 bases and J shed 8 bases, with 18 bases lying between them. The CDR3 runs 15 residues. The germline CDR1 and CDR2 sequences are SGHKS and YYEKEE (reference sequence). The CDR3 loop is CASSWYPLGGEPQHF. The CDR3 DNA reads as TGTGCCAGCAGCTGGTACCCCTTGGGGGGGGAGCCCCAGCATTTT.

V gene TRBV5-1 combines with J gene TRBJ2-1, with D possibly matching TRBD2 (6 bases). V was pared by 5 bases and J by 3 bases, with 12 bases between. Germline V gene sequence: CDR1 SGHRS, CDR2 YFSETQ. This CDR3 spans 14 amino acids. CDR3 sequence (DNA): TGCGCCAGCAGAAGGCTAGCGAACTACAATGAGCAGTTCTTC. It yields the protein CASRRLANYNEQFF.

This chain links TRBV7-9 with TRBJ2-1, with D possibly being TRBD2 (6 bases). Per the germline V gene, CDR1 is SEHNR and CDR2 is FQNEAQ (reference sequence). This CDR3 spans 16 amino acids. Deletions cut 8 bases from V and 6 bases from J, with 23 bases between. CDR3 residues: CASVPFAGSGFNEQFF. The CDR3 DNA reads TGTGCCAGCGTCCCCTTCGCGGGAAGTGGGTTCAATGAGCAGTTCTTC.

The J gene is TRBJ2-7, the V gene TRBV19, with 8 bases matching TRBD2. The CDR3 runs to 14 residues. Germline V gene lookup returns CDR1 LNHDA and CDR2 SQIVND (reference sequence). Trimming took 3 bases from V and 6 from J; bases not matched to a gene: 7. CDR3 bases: TGTGCCAGTAGTATTGGGCGGGAGGCCCCCGAGCAGTACTTC. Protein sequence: CASSIGREAPEQYF. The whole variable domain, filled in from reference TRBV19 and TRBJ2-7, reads DGGITQSPKYLFRKEGQNVTLSCEQNLNHDAMYWYRQDPGQGLRLIYYSQIVNDFQKGDIAEGYSVSREKKESFPLTVTSAQKNPTAFYLCASSIGREAPEQYFGPGTRLTVT.

The CDR3 nucleotides read TGCGCCAGCAGCCCTTCACTAGCGGGAGGGGCCTACAATGAGCAGTTCTTC. Translated, it gives CASSPSLAGGAYNEQFF. The genes are TRBV5-1 and TRBJ2-1; 13 bases map to TRBD2. Germline CDR1 reads SGHRS; CDR2 reads YFSETQ. CDR3 length equals 17 residues. The ends lost 4 bases at V and 2 bases at J; junction bases unmatched: 6.

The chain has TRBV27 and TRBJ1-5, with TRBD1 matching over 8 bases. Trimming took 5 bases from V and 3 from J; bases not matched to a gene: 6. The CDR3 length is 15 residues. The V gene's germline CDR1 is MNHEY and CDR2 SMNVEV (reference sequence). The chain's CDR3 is CASSNRGAYNQPQHF. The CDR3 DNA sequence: TGTGCCAGCAGTAACAGGGGGGCCTACAATCAGCCCCAGCATTTT.

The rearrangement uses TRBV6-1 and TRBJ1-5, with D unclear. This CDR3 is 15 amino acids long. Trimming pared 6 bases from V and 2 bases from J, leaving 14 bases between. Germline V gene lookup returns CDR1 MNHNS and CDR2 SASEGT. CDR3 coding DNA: TGTGCCAGCAGCTCGGGGAGAGGAGGCAATCAGCCCCAGCATTTT. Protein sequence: CASSSGRGGNQPQHF.

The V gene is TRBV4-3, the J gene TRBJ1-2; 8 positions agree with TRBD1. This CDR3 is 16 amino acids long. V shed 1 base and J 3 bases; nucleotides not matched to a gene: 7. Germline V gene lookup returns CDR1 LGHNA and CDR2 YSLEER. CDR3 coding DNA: TGCGCCAGCAGCCAAGGGGGACAGGCGCTTTACTATGGCTACACCTTC. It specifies CASSQGGQALYYGYTF.

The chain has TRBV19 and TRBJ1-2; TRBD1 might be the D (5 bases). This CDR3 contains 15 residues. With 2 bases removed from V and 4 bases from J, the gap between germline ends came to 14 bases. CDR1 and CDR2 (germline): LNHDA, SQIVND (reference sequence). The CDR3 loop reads CASSIMQGSGYGYTF. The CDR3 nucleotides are TGTGCCAGTAGTATAATGCAGGGATCCGGCTATGGCTACACCTTC.

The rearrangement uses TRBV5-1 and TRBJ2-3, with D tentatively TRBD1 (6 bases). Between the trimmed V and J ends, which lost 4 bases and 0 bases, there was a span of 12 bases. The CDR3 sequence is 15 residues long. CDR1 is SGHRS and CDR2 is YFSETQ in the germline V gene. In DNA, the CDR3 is TGCGCCAGCAGCCCTGAGGGGGTTAGCACAGATACGCAGTATTTT. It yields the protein CASSPEGVSTDTQYF.

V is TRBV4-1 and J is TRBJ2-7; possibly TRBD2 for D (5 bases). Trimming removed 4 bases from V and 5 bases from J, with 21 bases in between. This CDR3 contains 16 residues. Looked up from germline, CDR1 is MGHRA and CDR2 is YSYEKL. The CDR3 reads CASSLEGESLYDEQYF. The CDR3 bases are TGCGCCAGCAGCCTTGAGGGAGAGTCACTATACGACGAGCAGTACTTC.

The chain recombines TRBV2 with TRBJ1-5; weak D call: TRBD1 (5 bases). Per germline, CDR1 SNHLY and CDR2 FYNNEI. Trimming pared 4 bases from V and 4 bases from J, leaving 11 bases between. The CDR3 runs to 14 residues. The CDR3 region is CASSGDSWNQPQHF. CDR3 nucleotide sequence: TGTGCCAGCAGTGGTGACAGTTGGAATCAGCCCCAGCATTTT.

The CDR3, as DNA: TGTGCCTTGCGGGGGGCTCAAGAGACCCAGTACTTC. This sequence encodes CALRGAQETQYF. The V gene is TRBV6-1, the J gene TRBJ2-5, with TRBD2 matching 8 bases. The CDR3 runs to 12 residues. Germline values: CDR1 MNHNS, CDR2 SASEGT. J gave up 2 bases and V 11 bases, and 4 bases lay outside the gene matches.

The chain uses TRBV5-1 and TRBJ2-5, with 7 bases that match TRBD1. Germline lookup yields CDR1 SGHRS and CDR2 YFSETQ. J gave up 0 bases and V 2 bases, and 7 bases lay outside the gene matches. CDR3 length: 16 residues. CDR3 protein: CASSFDDRAHQETQYF. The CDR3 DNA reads TGCGCCAGCAGCTTCGACGACAGGGCTCACCAAGAGACCCAGTACTTC.

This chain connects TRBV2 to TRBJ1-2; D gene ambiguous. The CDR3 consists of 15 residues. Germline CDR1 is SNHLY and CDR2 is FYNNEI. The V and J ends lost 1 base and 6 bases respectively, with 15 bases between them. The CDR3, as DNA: TGTGCCAGCAGTGAAGAGGTAGCTATAGTCGATGGCTACACCTTC. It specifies CASSEEVAIVDGYTF.

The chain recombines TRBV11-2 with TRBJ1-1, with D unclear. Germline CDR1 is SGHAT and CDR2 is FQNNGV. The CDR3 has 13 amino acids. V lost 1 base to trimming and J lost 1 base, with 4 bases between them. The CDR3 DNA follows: TGTGCCAGCAGCTTAGCCTGGAACACTGAAGCTTTCTTT. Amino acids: CASSLAWNTEAFF. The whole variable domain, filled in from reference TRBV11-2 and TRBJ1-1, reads EAGVAQSPRYKIIEKRQSVAFWCNPISGHATLYWYQQILGQGPKLLIQFQNNGVVDDSQLPKDRFSAERLKGVDSTLKIQPAKLEDSAVYLCASSLAWNTEAFFGQGTRLTVV.

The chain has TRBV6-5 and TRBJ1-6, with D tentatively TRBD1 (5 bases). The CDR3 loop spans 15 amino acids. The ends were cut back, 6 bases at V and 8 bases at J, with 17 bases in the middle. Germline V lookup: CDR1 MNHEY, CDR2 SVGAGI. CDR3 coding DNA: TGTGCCAGCAGCCCCCGGGGCAGGAGGGATTCACCCCTCCACTTT. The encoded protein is CASSPRGRRDSPLHF.

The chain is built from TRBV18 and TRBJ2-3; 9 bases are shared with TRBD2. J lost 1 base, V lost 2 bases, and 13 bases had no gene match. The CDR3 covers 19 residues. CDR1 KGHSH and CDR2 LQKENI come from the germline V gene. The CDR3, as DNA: TGTGCCAGCTCACCAGGTAGTAGCGGGGGACAAAGTCGCACAGATACGCAGTATTTT. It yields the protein CASSPGSSGGQSRTDTQYF.

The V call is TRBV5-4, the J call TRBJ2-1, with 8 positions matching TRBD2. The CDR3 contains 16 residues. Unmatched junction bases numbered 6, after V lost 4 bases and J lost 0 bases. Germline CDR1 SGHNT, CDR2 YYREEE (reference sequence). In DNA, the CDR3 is TGTGCCAGCAGCGGAAACGGGGGGGTCTCCTACAATGAGCAGTTCTTC. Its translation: CASSGNGGVSYNEQFF.

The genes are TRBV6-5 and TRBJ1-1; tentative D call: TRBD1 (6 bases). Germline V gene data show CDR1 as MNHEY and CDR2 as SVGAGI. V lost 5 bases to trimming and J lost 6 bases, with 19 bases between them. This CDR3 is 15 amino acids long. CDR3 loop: CASSPAGGGRAEAFF. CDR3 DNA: TGTGCCAGCAGTCCAGCGGGGGGCGGGAGGGCTGAAGCTTTCTTT.

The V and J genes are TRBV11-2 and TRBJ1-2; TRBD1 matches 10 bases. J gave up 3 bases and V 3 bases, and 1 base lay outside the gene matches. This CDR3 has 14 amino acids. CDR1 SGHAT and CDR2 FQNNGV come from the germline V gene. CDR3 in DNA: TGTGCCAGCAGCTTGGGGACAGGGGACTATGGCTACACCTTC. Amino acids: CASSLGTGDYGYTF.

This CDR3 is CASSSTGTVNQPQHF. The CDR3 DNA sequence: TGTGCCAGCAGCTCTACCGGGACAGTCAATCAGCCCCAGCATTTT. The gene calls are TRBV7-2 and TRBJ1-5, with 7 nucleotides matching TRBD1. Germline lookup yields CDR1 SGHTA and CDR2 FQGNSA. The CDR3 is 15 amino acids. With 4 bases clipped from V and 3 bases from J, the junction kept 6 bases outside the gene matches.

CDR3 DNA sequence: TGTGCCAGCAGCTTAACCCGGGGTGAAAAACTGTTTTTT. Its protein is CASSLTRGEKLFF. The chain carries TRBV7-3 and TRBJ1-4; D is ambiguous. Germline values: CDR1 SGHTA, CDR2 FQGTGA. The CDR3 has 13 residues. The germline V and J ends were trimmed by 0 bases and 7 bases, with 6 bases remaining between them.

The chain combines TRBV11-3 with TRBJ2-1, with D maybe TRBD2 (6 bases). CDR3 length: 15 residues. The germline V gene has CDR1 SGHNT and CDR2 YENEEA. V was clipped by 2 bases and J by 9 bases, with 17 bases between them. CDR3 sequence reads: CASSLSPVGAGEQFF. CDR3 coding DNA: TGTGCCAGCAGCTTATCCCCGGTGGGAGCGGGTGAGCAGTTCTTC. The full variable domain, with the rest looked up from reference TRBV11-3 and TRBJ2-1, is EAGVVQSPRYKIIEKKQPVAFWCNPISGHNTLYWYLQNLGQGPELLIRYENEEAVDDSQLPKDRFSAERLKGVDSTLKIQPAELGDSAVYLCASSLSPVGAGEQFFGPGTRLTVL.

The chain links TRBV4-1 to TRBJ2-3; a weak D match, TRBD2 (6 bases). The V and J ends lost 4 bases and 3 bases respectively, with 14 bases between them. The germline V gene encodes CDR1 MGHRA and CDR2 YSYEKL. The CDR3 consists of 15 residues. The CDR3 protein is CASSPPGGLTDTQYF. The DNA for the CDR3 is TGCGCCAGCAGCCCACCCGGGGGTTTGACAGATACGCAGTATTTT.

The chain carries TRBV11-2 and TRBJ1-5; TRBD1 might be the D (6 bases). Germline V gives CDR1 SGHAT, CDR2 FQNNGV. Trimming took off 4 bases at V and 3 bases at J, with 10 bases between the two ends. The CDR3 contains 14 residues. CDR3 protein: CASSSTGFNQPQHF. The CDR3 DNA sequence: TGTGCCAGCAGCTCGACAGGTTTCAATCAGCCCCAGCATTTT.

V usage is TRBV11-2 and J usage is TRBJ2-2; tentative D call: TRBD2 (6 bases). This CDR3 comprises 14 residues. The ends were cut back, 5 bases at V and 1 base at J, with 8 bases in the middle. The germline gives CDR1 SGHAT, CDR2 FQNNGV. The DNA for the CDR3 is TGTGCCAGCAGCCCCGGGGGGAACACCGGGGAGCTGTTTTTT. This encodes CASSPGGNTGELFF.